This T cell receptor (beta chain) was identified in a study of blood T cell repertoires in COVID-19. Study summary: Sites in the United States, Italy and Spain provided acute and convalescent COVID-19 samples. PBMCs, B-cell-depleted T cells, or T cells were the source of the cDNA or gDNA that made up the material.

Per the original data handling: Amplifying reference gene primers gave estimates of nucleated cell counts. The table came from immunoSEQ multiplex PCR; TCRdb's copy has only in-frame clones and leaves some out. The D gene and trimming were derived from the DNA, and the V and J assignments and clone size from that table. The data show under 250,000 clones, with roughly 89% seen just once and 1.5% to 1.9% held by the top ten. This CDR3 is built from 16 residues. The germline gives CDR1 MNHEY, CDR2 SVGAGI. The V gene end was trimmed by 2 bases and the J gene end by 4 bases; junction bases not matched to a gene: 9.

This rearrangement joins TRBV6-5 to TRBJ1-2, with 8 bases matching TRBD1. Specimen: peripheral blood. The receptor was derived from a woman between 40 and 50 years old who had recovered from COVID-19. CDR3 in DNA: TGTGCCAGCAGTTACGATATGAGGACAGGGCTCTATGGCTACACCTTC. The encoded protein is CASSYDMRTGLYGYTF.